Listed below are T cell receptor beta chains from one sample, sequenced in a study of blood T cells in healthy people across ages. TCRdb re-called the 5' RACE reads through MiXCR, storing one row per CDR3 protein. The table lists around 650,000 distinct CDR3 sequences, approximately 30% of them singletons. The sample consisted of blood. The receptors were gathered from a woman aged 80 or over in good health. The CDR3 runs from the conserved cysteine through the conserved F or W. A D gene is named only where the DNA matches it firmly. Clone size is stated in some rows and not others, as once, few, many or a class when expanded.

V,size,J,D,DNA,CDR3
TRBV20-1,many,TRBJ1-4,-,TGCAGTGCTAGACGAGGGAGTGCAACTAATGAAAAACTGTTTTTT,CSARRGSATNEKLFF
TRBV12-5,-,TRBJ2-7,-,TGTGCTAGTGGCCCGGCCAGTCCCTACGAGCAGTACTTC,CASGPASPYEQYF
TRBV28,-,TRBJ1-2,-,TGTGCCAGCAGTTCCTACGGGGCTTGGGGCTACACCTTC,CASSSYGAWGYTF
TRBV3-1,-,TRBJ1-2,-,TGTGCCAGCAGCCAAGATTCCAGGGCCCACGTCTATGGCTACACCTTC,CASSQDSRAHVYGYTF
TRBV12-3/TRBV12-4,-,TRBJ2-5,TRBD2,TGTGCCAGCAGTCTCGCCCGGGGGGAAGAGACCCAGTACTTC,CASSLARGEETQYF
TRBV12-3/TRBV12-4,-,TRBJ2-7,-,TGTGCCAGCAGTTTAGCCGGACCTGACGAGCAGTACTTC,CASSLAGPDEQYF
TRBV15,many,TRBJ1-1,TRBD1,TGTGCCACCAGCAGAATTACAGGGGGCCACACTGAAGCTTTCTTT,CATSRITGGHTEAFF
TRBV6-5,-,TRBJ2-1,-,TGTGCCAGCAGTTACGCAACAAACAATGAGCAGTTCTTC,CASSYATNNEQFF
TRBV6-5,-,TRBJ1-6,TRBD1,TGTGCCAGCAGTTGCTCGGGACAGGGGAATTCACCCCTCCACTTT,CASSCSGQGNSPLHF
TRBV5-5,many,TRBJ1-1,-,TGTGCCAGCAGCTTGACAGTGACCACTGAAGCTTTCTTT,CASSLTVTTEAFF
TRBV7-7,-,TRBJ2-5,-,TGTGCCAGCGGCGCTAGCGTCGAGACCCAGTACTTC,CASGASVETQYF
TRBV28,many,TRBJ1-5,-,TGTGCCAGCAGTTTAGAGATAAGTCAGCCCCAGCATTTT,CASSLEISQPQHF
TRBV5-5,many,TRBJ2-7,-,TGTGCCAGCAGCTTCGCCGCGGCTGCCTACGAGCAGTACTTC,CASSFAAAAYEQYF
TRBV2,few,TRBJ1-5,TRBD1,TGTGCCAGCAGGCCCCGGGACAGGGACAATCAGCCCCAGCATTTT,CASRPRDRDNQPQHF
TRBV4-3,-,TRBJ2-1,TRBD2,TGCGCCAGCAGCCAAGGTGTCGGTAGCGGGGGGGATGAGCAGTTCTTC,CASSQGVGSGGDEQFF
TRBV11-2,-,TRBJ2-1,-,TGTGCCAGCAGCTATCATAGGGGGGGGCGGGGGTCGAATGAGCAGTTCTTC,CASSYHRGGRGSNEQFF
TRBV4-2,-,TRBJ1-2,TRBD1,TGTGCCAGCAGCCAAGATTCGGGACAGGGGACCTATGGCTACACCTTC,CASSQDSGQGTYGYTF
TRBV7-2,many,TRBJ2-1,-,TGTGCCAGCACCATAGACAGGAGCTCCTACAATGAGCAGTTCTTC,CASTIDRSSYNEQFF
TRBV5-1,-,TRBJ2-7,-,TGCGCCAGCAGCTTTGACAGCAAGACCTACGAGCAGTACTTC,CASSFDSKTYEQYF
TRBV20-1,-,TRBJ2-3,TRBD2,TGCAGTGCTAGTGCCAGCGGGGGGACTCGAACAGATACGCAGTATTTT,CSASASGGTRTDTQYF
TRBV20-1,-,TRBJ2-5,-,TGCAGTGCTAGAGATTGGAGGGCCGCCACCCAAGAGACCCAGTACTTC,CSARDWRAATQETQYF
TRBV30,many,TRBJ2-1,-,TGTGCCTGGAGTACCTCCTGGGGCCGGGAGCAGTTCTTC,CAWSTSWGREQFF
TRBV6-2/TRBV6-3,-,TRBJ1-4,-,TGTGCCAGCAGCGGGGGATATAATGAAAAACTGTTTTTT,CASSGGYNEKLFF
TRBV6-2/TRBV6-3,-,TRBJ2-7,-,TGTGCCAGCAGTTTCGGAGGGGGCGGAACCTACGAGCAGTACTTC,CASSFGGGGTYEQYF
TRBV7-9,few,TRBJ2-5,TRBD1,TGTGCCAGCAGCTGCGACAGGGGACAAGAGACCCAGTACTTC,CASSCDRGQETQYF
TRBV6-1,many,TRBJ2-5,-,TGTGCCAGCAGTGATGTGGGGACCCAGTACTTC,CASSDVGTQYF
TRBV3-1,many,TRBJ2-1,TRBD2,TGTGCCAGCAGTCCTAGCGGGGGCCTGCTCAATGAGCAGTTCTTC,CASSPSGGLLNEQFF
TRBV11-3,-,TRBJ2-5,-,TGTGCCAGCAGCTTGGATCGGGCAGGCGAAGAGACCCAGTACTTC,CASSLDRAGEETQYF
TRBV30,many,TRBJ1-1,TRBD1,TGTGCCTGGAGGGGACAGGCATACACTGAAGCTTTCTTT,CAWRGQAYTEAFF
TRBV2,many,TRBJ2-3,TRBD2,TGTGCCAGCAGTGAAACCGAGACTAGCGGGACAGATACGCAGTATTTT,CASSETETSGTDTQYF
TRBV6-6,-,TRBJ1-1,-,TGTGCCAGCAAACCGTCCGGAACTGAAGCTTTCTTT,CASKPSGTEAFF
TRBV9,many,TRBJ2-1,-,TGTGCCAGCAGCGTAGGAGGTGTCGGGCGCAATGAGCAGTTCTTC,CASSVGGVGRNEQFF
TRBV5-1,-,TRBJ2-3,TRBD2,TGCGCCAGCAGCACCTTAGCGGGAGGGTCGGAGGATACGCAGTATTTT,CASSTLAGGSEDTQYF
TRBV19,-,TRBJ2-5,-,TGTCCCAGTAGTGCCCGGGCCCAGGGGGAGACCCAGTACTTC,CPSSARAQGETQYF
TRBV5-1,few,TRBJ2-5,-,TGCGCCAGCAGCCCTATGCCGAATACGGAGACCCAGTACTTC,CASSPMPNTETQYF
TRBV15,-,TRBJ2-1,-,TGTACCACTGGGGCGGCCTTCCGTGGCAATGAGCAGTTCTTC,CTTGAAFRGNEQFF
TRBV4-1,many,TRBJ1-4,-,TGCGCCAGCAGCCAAGATGGCAGGGGTGAAAAACTGTTTTTT,CASSQDGRGEKLFF
TRBV7-2,many,TRBJ2-5,TRBD2,TGTGCCAGCAGCTTAGATGGGCGGGGGGAGACCCAGTACTTC,CASSLDGRGETQYF
TRBV4-3,few,TRBJ2-1,-,TGCGCCAGCAGCCAAGATCTTATGGTTGCAGCCTACAATGAGCAGTTCTTC,CASSQDLMVAAYNEQFF
TRBV13,-,TRBJ2-4,-,TGTGCCAGCAGCTTAGGGAGGCTGGACATTCAGTACTTC,CASSLGRLDIQYF
TRBV7-3,many,TRBJ2-5,-,TGTGCCAGCAGCTTAACGCCGGGACGGCGGCAAGAGACCCAGTACTTC,CASSLTPGRRQETQYF
TRBV20-1,-,TRBJ2-1,TRBD2,TGCAGTGCTAGAGATCTTGCCAGCGGGGGGCTTCTCACAAAGAGCTCCTACAATGAGCAGTTCTTC,CSARDLASGGLLTKSSYNEQFF
TRBV19,-,TRBJ2-7,TRBD1,TGTGCCAGTGGGACAGGGCTATACGAGCAGTACTTC,CASGTGLYEQYF
TRBV19,-,TRBJ1-2,-,TGTGCCAGTTTCCGGTGGGGTACGGGGGACTATGGCTACACCTTC,CASFRWGTGDYGYTF
TRBV28,-,TRBJ2-3,-,TGTGCCAGCAGTTGGGCCAGGGGCACAGATACGCAGTATTTT,CASSWARGTDTQYF
TRBV4-1,-,TRBJ2-2,TRBD1,TGCGCCAGCAGCCACGACGGGACAGGGATCACCGGGGAGCTGTTTTTT,CASSHDGTGITGELFF
TRBV7-9,-,TRBJ2-7,-,TGTGCCAGCAGCTCCGCGGGGGCCACATGGACGTACGAGCAGTACTTC,CASSSAGATWTYEQYF
TRBV14,many,TRBJ2-1,TRBD2,TGTGCCAGCAGCCAGCCCGGGGGGTACAATGAGCAGTTCTTC,CASSQPGGYNEQFF
TRBV21-1,-,TRBJ1-4,-,TGTGCCAGCAGCGGACCTGAAAAACTGTTTTTT,CASSGPEKLFF
TRBV20-1,-,TRBJ1-2,-,TGCAGTGCTAGAGATGGAGACACAGGAAGCTATGGCTACACCTTC,CSARDGDTGSYGYTF